These T cell receptor beta chains were read from a single sample in a study of beta chain features in type 1 diabetes. The method was immunoSEQ multiplex PCR; TCRdb's version includes in-frame clones alone and lacks a portion of them. The sample shows roughly 450,000 clones, 10% to 12% of them seen only once. Sequences were obtained from naive CD4+ T cells from blood. These receptors were obtained from a young woman in good health. The CDR3 runs from the conserved cysteine through the conserved F or W. The D gene is left open where the match is weak. The size of a clone is reported for some rows only, either as once, few or many, or as a class for expanded clones.

. TRBJ1-4 . TRBV4-3 TGCGCCAGCAGCCGTGGGACTCTCAATAATGAAAAACTGTTTTTT CASSRGTLNNEKLFF
. TRBJ1-2 TRBD1 TRBV7-2 TGTGCCAGCAGCCGGACAGGCTATGGCTACACCTTC CASSRTGYGYTF
. TRBJ2-7 . TRBV7-9 TGTGCCAGCAGCTCACATCGTGAGAGTTTAGAGCAGTACTTC CASSSHRESLEQYF
few TRBJ1-1 . TRBV2 TGTGCCAGCACCCGAGGGGTCAACACTGAAGCTTTCTTT CASTRGVNTEAFF
few TRBJ2-7 . TRBV5-1 TGCGCCAGCCAGAAGGTGGGAGCGGACGAGCAGTACTTC CASQKVGADEQYF
few TRBJ2-1 TRBD1 TRBV27 TGTGCCAGCAGAACCCACAGGGGGTCTGGCAATGAGCAGTTCTTC CASRTHRGSGNEQFF
few TRBJ2-1 . TRBV7-2 TGTGCCAGCAGCTTAGGTCGGAGCCCCTACAATGAGCAGTTCTTC CASSLGRSPYNEQFF
few TRBJ2-4 . TRBV5-6 TGTGCCAGCAGCCGGCTAGAGGGCCTTTCGGCCAAAAACATTCAGTACTTC CASSRLEGLSAKNIQYF
. TRBJ2-1 . TRBV15 TGTGCCACCAGCAGAGACCAGTACTCCTACAATGAGCAGTTCTTC CATSRDQYSYNEQFF
. TRBJ2-1 TRBD2 TRBV14 TGTGCCAGCAGCCCCCTAGCGGGAGCGGGCAATGAGCAGTTCTTC CASSPLAGAGNEQFF